This T cell receptor (beta chain) stems from a study of blood T cell repertoires in COVID-19. About the study: In each case, the material was cDNA or gDNA derived from T cells, B-cell-depleted T cells, or PBMCs.

The CDR3 runs 15 residues. Germline CDR1 SGDLS, CDR2 YYNGEE. With V trimmed by 1 base and J by 4 bases, 6 bases remained unmatched. Recruits, aged roughly 18 to 100 years, lived in 24 US areas. Participants were placed into cohorts based on the clinical history they reported. Original analysis: By means of reference gene primer amplification, nucleated cell counts were estimated. Method: immunoSEQ multiplex PCR; TCRdb's copy keeps in-frame clones and lacks some. Clone size and the V and J calls come from that table; the DNA yielded D and trimming. The table records approximately 350,000 clones, 85% to 90% of them present only once.

The chain carries TRBV9 and TRBJ1-2; 8 nucleotides match TRBD1. Sequencing was done on a sample of PBMCs or T cells enriched from blood (not recorded which). This TCR was recovered from a man aged 18-30 years who had recovered from COVID-19. The CDR3 loop is CASSVLDRVGYGYTF. CDR3 DNA sequence: TGTGCCAGCAGCGTATTGGACAGGGTTGGCTATGGCTACACCTTC.